This T cell receptor (beta chain) was found in a study of long-term antiretroviral therapy in people with HIV. Study findings and constraints: All time points showed a repertoire dominated by clones expanded before ART.

A v3.0 immunoSEQ assay was performed at survey level. The assay was immunoSEQ multiplex PCR, and TCRdb's table has in-frame clones only and misses some. Here the sample spans tens of thousands of clones, 82% being singletons. Inclusion required at least two post-ART and at least one pre-ART PBMC samples. Of note for this clone: Its antigen is not known.

The V gene's germline CDR1 is PRHDT and CDR2 FYEKMQ (reference sequence). V trimming: 5 bases; J trimming: 1 base; junction bases outside the gene matches: 4. The CDR3 length is 15 residues. The specimen comprised unsorted PBMCs, sampled 0.8 years before starting antiretroviral therapy. The receptor was isolated from a man younger than 30 with HIV. V gene TRBV13 combines with J gene TRBJ2-5; 10 positions match TRBD1. The CDR3 nucleotides read TGTGCCAGCAGCATGGGACAGGGGATCCAAGAGACCCAGTACTTC. Its protein is CASSMGQGIQETQYF.